This T cell receptor (beta chain) was profiled in a study of OX40 agonist ivuxolimab in advanced cancers. Study-level background: Every 2 weeks, patients received ivuxolimab intravenously, dosed at 0.01 to 10 mg/kg. Study results and limitations: The study found that CD8+ T cells averaged more expanded clones than CD4+. Among some nonresponders, normalized T-cell clonal expansion was also low.

The germline V gene encodes CDR1 SNHLY and CDR2 FYNNEI. Trimming shortened V by 4 bases and J by 12 bases, and 15 bases separated the two germline ends. The CDR3 spans 12 residues. Researchers took blood at baseline, on cycle 4 day 1, and on cycle 7 day 1. A remark on this clone: Its target is unknown.

The protocol was immunoSEQ multiplex PCR, while the TCRdb copy is restricted to in-frame clones and leaves out a portion. The repertoire holds tens of thousands of clones, with 88% as singletons. This specimen was CD4+ or CD8+ T cells sorted from blood, taken in a trial of the OX40 agonist ivuxolimab. The sequence was collected from an adult with an advanced solid tumor such as melanoma, head and neck, liver or kidney cancer. The rearrangement links TRBV2 to TRBJ1-1, with D possibly TRBD1 on 5 matching bases. CDR3: CASSGGGMQSFF. CDR3 in DNA: TGTGCCAGCAGTGGGGGGGGAATGCAGTCTTTCTTT.